A selection of T cell receptor beta chains follows, all from one sample in a study of tumor-infiltrating lymphocytes in primary liver carcinoma. A single record per CDR3 protein comes from TCRdb applying MiXCR to the multiplex PCR reads. Of 37,000 or so distinct CDR3 sequences listed, about 75% were seen once; the top ten hold 37%. Source material: tumor-adjacent normal liver tissue. These receptors all come from a man aged 40-55 years with primary liver carcinoma and hepatitis B virus infection. The CDR3 runs from the conserved cysteine through the conserved F or W. A D gene is named only where the DNA matches it firmly. For some rows the clone size is stated as once, few or many, or as a class when expanded; others skip it.

CDR3 DNA: TGTGCCAGCAGCTTCTGGGGACCAGCGGGAGTTCCCGAGCAGTTCTTC
CDR3 protein: CASSFWGPAGVPEQFF
J gene: TRBJ2-1
D gene: TRBD2
clone size: NA
CDR3 length: 16
V gene: TRBV7-9

CDR3 DNA: TGTGCCAGCAGTGAGGGAGGCGACAACACCGGGGAGCTGTTTTTT
CDR3 protein: CASSEGGDNTGELFF
J gene: TRBJ2-2
D gene: NA
clone size: many
CDR3 length: 15
V gene: TRBV6-4

CDR3 DNA: TGTGCCAACAGCTTAGGGTCGGGCGTCGAGCAGTTCTTC
CDR3 protein: CANSLGSGVEQFF
J gene: TRBJ2-1
D gene: NA
clone size: NA
CDR3 length: 13
V gene: TRBV11-2

CDR3 DNA: TGTGTCAGCAGTTCCGGATGCGAGCAGTACTTC
CDR3 protein: CVSSSGCEQYF
J gene: TRBJ2-7
D gene: NA
clone size: NA
CDR3 length: 11
V gene: TRBV6-2/TRBV6-3

CDR3 DNA: TGCGCCAGCGGCCGCGGGGCCAATGTGCAGTTATTC
CDR3 protein: CASGRGANVQLF
J gene: TRBJ2-1
D gene: NA
clone size: NA
CDR3 length: 12
V gene: TRBV4-1

CDR3 DNA: TGTGCCAGCACCTTAGTAGCGGGAGTCGGTAATGAGCAGTTCTTC
CDR3 protein: CASTLVAGVGNEQFF
J gene: TRBJ2-1
D gene: TRBD2
clone size: NA
CDR3 length: 15
V gene: TRBV7-9

CDR3 DNA: TGCGCCAGCAGCCAACCAGCTACGGTCGGGGAGCTGTTTTTT
CDR3 protein: CASSQPATVGELFF
J gene: TRBJ2-2
D gene: NA
clone size: NA
CDR3 length: 14
V gene: TRBV4-3

CDR3 DNA: TGCAGCGCTCAGGACTCGGATGCCGGGGAGCTGTTTTTT
CDR3 protein: CSAQDSDAGELFF
J gene: TRBJ2-2
D gene: NA
clone size: NA
CDR3 length: 13
V gene: TRBV29-1

CDR3 DNA: TGTGCCAGCAGTTACTCGACGTCAGGGATCGCCAAAAACATTCAGTACTTC
CDR3 protein: CASSYSTSGIAKNIQYF
J gene: TRBJ2-4
D gene: NA
clone size: medium-sized
CDR3 length: 17
V gene: TRBV6-6

CDR3 DNA: TGTGCCAGCAGTTTATTCTACCGACAGGGCCAAGAGACCCAGTACTTC
CDR3 protein: CASSLFYRQGQETQYF
J gene: TRBJ2-5
D gene: TRBD1
clone size: many
CDR3 length: 16
V gene: TRBV28

CDR3 DNA: TGTGCCCTTAGACAGGGCGGTCAGCCCCAGCATTTT
CDR3 protein: CALRQGGQPQHF
J gene: TRBJ1-5
D gene: TRBD1
clone size: many
CDR3 length: 12
V gene: TRBV30

CDR3 DNA: TGTGCCAGCAGTTACTCCGGACTAGCGGGCTTAGGCTCCTACGAGCAGTACTTC
CDR3 protein: CASSYSGLAGLGSYEQYF
J gene: TRBJ2-7
D gene: TRBD2
clone size: many
CDR3 length: 18
V gene: TRBV6-6

CDR3 DNA: TGTGCCAGCAGCTTCCCACGAGGACAGGTCGACTATGGCTACATCTTC
CDR3 protein: CASSFPRGQVDYGYIF
J gene: TRBJ1-2
D gene: TRBD1
clone size: NA
CDR3 length: 16
V gene: TRBV7-9

CDR3 DNA: TGTGCCTGCAGTTACTCGGGGGGGTATGAGTTCTTC
CDR3 protein: CACSYSGGYEFF
J gene: TRBJ2-1
D gene: TRBD2
clone size: once
CDR3 length: 12
V gene: TRBV6-5

CDR3 DNA: TGCGCTTGCAGCTCAGGGGACCTGGGGAGTCAGCCCCAGCATTTT
CDR3 protein: CACSSGDLGSQPQHF
J gene: TRBJ1-5
D gene: NA
clone size: NA
CDR3 length: 15
V gene: TRBV5-1

CDR3 DNA: TGTGTCAGCCTACTAGCGAGTTACAATGAGCAGTTCTTC
CDR3 protein: CVSLLASYNEQFF
J gene: TRBJ2-1
D gene: TRBD2
clone size: NA
CDR3 length: 13
V gene: TRBV6-2/TRBV6-3

CDR3 DNA: TGTGGCAGCAGCTTTCCCGGGACTAGCGGGACCAAAAACATACGGTACTTC
CDR3 protein: CGSSFPGTSGTKNIRYF
J gene: TRBJ2-4
D gene: TRBD2
clone size: NA
CDR3 length: 17
V gene: TRBV11-1

CDR3 DNA: TGTGCCATCAATTCGGGATGGACCGAGCAGTACTTC
CDR3 protein: CAINSGWTEQYF
J gene: TRBJ2-7
D gene: NA
clone size: once
CDR3 length: 12
V gene: TRBV10-3

CDR3 DNA: TGTGCCAGCAGCCTCCCTTGGGCGTTGGAGACCCAGTACTTC
CDR3 protein: CASSLPWALETQYF
J gene: TRBJ2-5
D gene: NA
clone size: many
CDR3 length: 14
V gene: TRBV28

CDR3 DNA: TGTGCAAGCGCCCTCACGGGACTAGCGGGAGAGTCCCAGTACTTC
CDR3 protein: CASALTGLAGESQYF
J gene: TRBJ2-5
D gene: TRBD2
clone size: NA
CDR3 length: 15
V gene: TRBV11-1

CDR3 DNA: TGTACCAGCAGCACATCTGGGGGAGAACTGGGCTACGCCTTC
CDR3 protein: CTSSTSGGELGYAF
J gene: TRBJ1-2
D gene: NA
clone size: NA
CDR3 length: 14
V gene: TRBV7-9

CDR3 DNA: TGTGCCAGCAGTTATAGCAGGATTAGGTTTGAGCAGCTCTTC
CDR3 protein: CASSYSRIRFEQLF
J gene: TRBJ2-1
D gene: NA
clone size: NA
CDR3 length: 14
V gene: TRBV28